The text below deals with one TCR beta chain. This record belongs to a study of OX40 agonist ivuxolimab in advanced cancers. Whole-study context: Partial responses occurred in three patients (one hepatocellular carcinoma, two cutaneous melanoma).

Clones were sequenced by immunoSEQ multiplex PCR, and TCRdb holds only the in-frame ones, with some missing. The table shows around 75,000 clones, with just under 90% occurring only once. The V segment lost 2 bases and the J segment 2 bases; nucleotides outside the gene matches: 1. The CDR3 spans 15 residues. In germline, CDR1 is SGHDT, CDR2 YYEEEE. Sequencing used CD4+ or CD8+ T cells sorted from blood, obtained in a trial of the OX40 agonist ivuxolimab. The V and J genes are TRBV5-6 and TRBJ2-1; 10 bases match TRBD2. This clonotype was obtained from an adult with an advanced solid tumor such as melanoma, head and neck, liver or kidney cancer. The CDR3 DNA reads TGTGCCAGCAGCTTCGGGACTAGCGCCTACAATGAGCAGTTCTTC. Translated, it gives CASSFGTSAYNEQFF. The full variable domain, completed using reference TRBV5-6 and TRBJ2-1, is DAGVTQSPTHLIKTRGQQVTLRCSPKSGHDTVSWYQQALGQGPQFIFQYYEEEERQRGNFPDRFSGHQFPNYSSELNVNALLLGDSALYLCASSFGTSAYNEQFFGPGTRLTVL.